The 20 T cell receptor beta chains below come from one sample, sequenced in a study of T cell clonality in common variable immunodeficiency. The protocol was immunoSEQ multiplex PCR, while the TCRdb copy is restricted to in-frame clones and leaves out a portion. Recorded here are under 45,000 clones, none singletons. The sample comprised peripheral blood mononuclear cells. These receptor sequences come from a person aged 18 to 70 in good health.

This clone was recorded at least ten times. The CDR3 extends 3 residues past the end of the read, so its final part is completed from the germline J gene. The chain carries TRBV7-9 and TRBJ2-1, with 9 bases fitting TRBD1. Trimming removed 5 bases from V and 5 bases from J; junction bases left unmatched: 4. This CDR3 comprises 14 residues. Germline V gene data show CDR1 as SEHNR and CDR2 as FQNEAQ (reference sequence). Partial CDR3 DNA: TGTGCCAGCAGCCCCGGACAGGGGAACAATGAG. It codes for CASSPGQGNNE. The whole CDR3 sequence reads CASSPGQGNNEQFF.

In this sample, this clone turned up many times. Coverage ceases 3 residues before the CDR3 finishes, and the germline J gene fills in the end. This rearrangement joins TRBV2 to TRBJ2-7; TRBD1 matches at 9 bases. Germline values: CDR1 SNHLY, CDR2 FYNNEI. The CDR3 extends over 15 amino acids. The V and J ends lost 6 bases and 3 bases, in that order; junction bases with no gene match: 9. The CDR3 sequence: CASRGRDRAHYEQYF. Incomplete CDR3 DNA: TGTGCCAGCAGGGGCCGGGACAGGGCCCACTACGAG. Full variable domain (rest looked up from reference TRBV2 and TRBJ2-7): EPEVTQTPSHQVTQMGQEVILRCVPISNHLYFYWYRQILGQKVEFLVSFYNNEISEKSEIFDDQFSVERPDGSNFTLKIRSTKLEDSAMYFCASRGRDRAHYEQYFGPGTRLTVT.

This clone was seen a handful of times. From the germline J gene comes the end of the CDR3, since the read stops 3 residues before it. The chain has TRBV2 and TRBJ2-2; tentatively, D is TRBD2 (5 bases). Trimming took off 6 bases at V and 6 bases at J, with 11 bases between the two ends. The CDR3 is 13 amino acids. The germline V gene has CDR1 SNHLY and CDR2 FYNNEI. The part of the CDR3 DNA that was read is TGTGCCAGCAGAGCGACGGGGTCCGGGGAG. This gives the protein CASRATGSGE. The CDR3 in full is CASRATGSGELFF.

The sample holds many counts of this clone. The read stops 3 residues short of the end of the CDR3; the missing end is completed from the germline J gene. The chain recombines TRBV24-1 with TRBJ2-5; 9 bases are shared with TRBD2. This CDR3 is 16 amino acids long. CDR1 is KGHDR and CDR2 is SFDVKD in the germline V gene. The trim removed 1 base at V and 5 bases at J, leaving 7 bases unmatched. The CDR3 DNA, read in part, is TGTGCCACCAGTGATTTTAATATGGCGGGAGGGGAGACC. Translating it yields CATSDFNMAGGET. The whole CDR3 sequence is CATSDFNMAGGETQYF.

This clone appeared many times. The CDR3 extends 3 residues past the end of the read, so its final part is completed from the germline J gene. The V and J genes are TRBV19 and TRBJ2-7, with a possible D match to TRBD2 (6 bases). The CDR3 runs 13 residues. Trimming took 8 bases from V and 4 from J, leaving 15 bases between them. Germline V gene data show CDR1 as LNHDA and CDR2 as SQIVND (reference sequence). This CDR3 reads CASGPGLNYEQYF. The covered CDR3 bases are TGTGCCAGTGGGCCGGGACTTAATTACGAG.

This clone was counted many times. The read is 3 residues too short to cover the CDR3 end, so that end is filled in from the germline J gene. This chain uses TRBV18 with TRBJ1-1; TRBD1 matches 11 bases. Germline trimming cut 5 bases from V and 1 base from J; bases unmatched to any gene: 3. There are 15 residues in the CDR3. Germline CDR1 KGHSH, CDR2 LQKENI. The CDR3 DNA, read in part, is TGTGCCAGCTCAATGGGGACAGGGGGGAACACTGAA. Protein: CASSMGTGGNTE. The full CDR3 protein is CASSMGTGGNTEAFF.

This clone was detected ten times or more. The CDR3 end is not reached by the read, which stops 3 residues before it; the germline J gene fills it in. The rearrangement joins TRBV20-1 to TRBJ2-1; 7 nucleotides line up with TRBD2. J gave up 1 base and V 2 bases, and 2 bases lay outside the gene matches. Per germline, CDR1 DFQATT and CDR2 SNEGSKA (reference sequence). This CDR3 comprises 14 residues. The covered CDR3 bases are TGCAGTGCTAGAAGTAGCGGGTCCTACAATGAG. It specifies CSARSSGSYNE. In full, the CDR3 is CSARSSGSYNEQFF.

This clone showed up just a few times. The CDR3 DNA, read in part, is TGTGCCAGCAGTGAAAGGACTAGCACAGATACC. This gives the protein CASSERTSTDT. The entire CDR3 protein reads CASSERTSTDTYTF. The chain combines TRBV2 with TRBJ1-2; D is unresolved. The read ends 3 residues before the CDR3 terminus; that terminus is restored from the germline J gene. The germline gives CDR1 SNHLY, CDR2 FYNNEI. The CDR3 is 14 amino acids.

This clone has a count of ten or more. The CDR3 end is not reached by the read, which stops 3 residues before it; the germline J gene fills it in. The chain has TRBV10-3 and TRBJ1-1, with no clear D. The ends were cut back, 10 bases at V and 1 base at J, with 13 bases in the middle. The CDR3 has 13 residues. Germline values: CDR1 ENHRY, CDR2 SYGVKD. The CDR3 here is CATQRQGNTEAFF. CDR3 DNA, as far as it was read: TGTGCCACTCAGAGACAAGGGAACACTGAA.

This clone was seen repeatedly, ten times or more. The read is 3 residues too short to cover the CDR3 end, so that end is filled in from the germline J gene. This chain links TRBV19 with TRBJ2-1; tentatively, D is TRBD2 (6 bases). This CDR3 contains 15 residues. Germline V gene data show CDR1 as LNHDA and CDR2 as SQIVND (reference sequence). Trimming removed 2 bases from V and 9 bases from J, with 17 bases in between. The DNA read from the CDR3 is TGTGCCAGTAGTATATCGCGGACAATGGGGGGTGAG. It encodes CASSISRTMGGE. The CDR3 as a whole reads CASSISRTMGGEQFF.

This clone was picked up many times. Read data end 3 residues before the CDR3 end; the end is taken from the germline J gene. This sequence joins TRBV6-2 or TRBV6-3 and TRBJ2-3, with 11 bases matching TRBD2. The CDR3 covers 16 residues. Germline V gene data show CDR1 as MNHEY and CDR2 as SVGEGT. With 2 bases clipped from V and 3 bases from J, the junction kept 4 bases outside the gene matches. The chain's CDR3 is CASSYTVAGGTDTQYF. The covered CDR3 bases are TGTGCCAGCAGTTACACAGTAGCGGGAGGGACAGATACG.

This clone was detected many times. The read halts 3 residues ahead of the CDR3 end, with the missing end drawn from the germline J gene. V and J are TRBV20-1 and TRBJ2-5; 8 nucleotides line up with TRBD1. Germline V gene lookup returns CDR1 DFQATT and CDR2 SNEGSKA (reference sequence). This CDR3 spans 16 amino acids. The V gene end was trimmed by 4 bases and the J gene end by 2 bases; junction bases not matched to a gene: 12. The chain's CDR3 is CSAIRQGRGSQETQYF. CDR3 DNA (partial): TGCAGTGCTATACGACAGGGGCGGGGATCGCAAGAGACC.

At least ten counts were recorded for this clone. The sequenced fragment ends 3 residues before the CDR3 boundary, so the rest is inferred from the germline J gene. The chain has TRBV20-1 and TRBJ1-1; TRBD1 is a possible D gene (5 bases). CDR3 length equals 13 residues. The V gene lost 5 bases and the J gene lost 6 bases, with 16 bases spanning the gap. CDR1 DFQATT and CDR2 SNEGSKA come from the germline V gene (reference sequence). The CDR3 sequence is CSAPETEGAEAFF. Incomplete CDR3 DNA: TGCAGTGCTCCTGAGACAGAAGGCGCTGAA.

This clone appeared many times. The junction differs from germline at one of its ends, possibly a read error. With the read ending 3 residues before the CDR3 end, the germline J gene is used to fill in that end. This chain connects TRBV7-7 to TRBJ2-7; TRBD2 might be the D (6 bases). CDR3 size: 13 residues. In germline, CDR1 is SSHAT, CDR2 FNYEAQ (reference sequence). The part of the CDR3 DNA that was read is TGTGCTAGCAGCTTAGGAGGGCAGTACGAG. Amino acids: CASSLGGQYE. The CDR3 in its entirety is CASSLGGQYEQYF.

This clone rates as medium-sized. Sequencing ends 3 residues short of the CDR3 end; the germline J gene provides the rest. The rearrangement joins TRBV20-1 to TRBJ2-6, with no clear D. The CDR3 totals 18 residues. Deletions cut 0 bases from V and 0 bases from J, with 15 bases between. Germline CDR1 reads DFQATT; CDR2 reads SNEGSKA (reference sequence). Partial CDR3 DNA: TGCAGTGCTAGAGATCCGGTCAGGCCAAGCTCTGGGGCCAACGTC. Translation gives CSARDPVRPSSGANV. Given in full, the CDR3 is CSARDPVRPSSGANVLTF.

This clone was observed many times. The read ends 3 residues early relative to the CDR3; the germline J gene fills the gap. The V gene is TRBV5-1, the J gene TRBJ2-5, with 10 positions matching TRBD1. After removal of 2 bases from V and 7 bases from J, the junction contained 11 bases not matched to a gene. The CDR3 spans 16 residues. From germline, CDR1 is SGHRS and CDR2 YFSETQ. The CDR3 DNA, read in part, is TGCGCCAGCAGCTTAAACCCGGGGACAGGGGTCGGGACC. It encodes CASSLNPGTGVGT. The full CDR3 reads CASSLNPGTGVGTQYF.

This clone appeared many times. The DNA ends 3 residues before the CDR3 does, and the rest of the CDR3 is filled in from the germline J gene. V usage is TRBV7-3 and J usage is TRBJ2-1; D may be TRBD1 (6 bases). The germline V and J ends were trimmed by 5 bases and 0 bases, with 14 bases remaining between them. CDR1 SGHTA and CDR2 FQGTGA come from the germline V gene. This CDR3 region has 16 residues. This CDR3 is CASSVNTGYSYNEQFF. The CDR3 bases that were read are TGTGCCAGCAGCGTTAATACAGGGTACTCCTACAATGAG.

A note on this clone: From the germline J gene comes the end of the CDR3, since the read stops 3 residues before it. The rearrangement uses TRBV7-9 and TRBJ2-7; perhaps TRBD2 as D (6 bases). V was trimmed by 6 bases and J by 4 bases, leaving 16 bases between them. The germline gives CDR1 SEHNR, CDR2 FQNEAQ (reference sequence). The CDR3 length is 14 residues. This CDR3 is CASRGDFAGYEQYF. The covered CDR3 bases are TGTGCCAGCAGGGGGGACTTCGCCGGGTACGAG.

In its sample, this clone was seen many times. The read comes to an end 3 residues before the CDR3 does, leaving the germline J gene to fill in the end. The chain carries TRBV20-1 and TRBJ2-1; D gene uncertain. Looked up from germline, CDR1 is DFQATT and CDR2 is SNEGSKA (reference sequence). This CDR3 is built from 12 residues. With 3 bases removed from V and 7 bases from J, the gap between germline ends came to 10 bases. The CDR3 region is CSARPSRNEQFF. CDR3 bases read: TGCAGTGCTAGGCCTAGTAGGAATGAG.

This clone was recorded many times. The CDR3 end lies 3 residues beyond the end of the read and is filled in from the germline J gene. This chain uses TRBV20-1 with TRBJ1-1, with 8 nucleotides matching TRBD1. The CDR3 covers 12 residues. The V gene end was trimmed by 6 bases and the J gene end by 3 bases; junction bases not matched to a gene: 3. Germline assignment: CDR1 DFQATT and CDR2 SNEGSKA (reference sequence). The sequenced CDR3 bases are TGCAGTGCCCCGGACAGGGACACTGAA. It yields the protein CSAPDRDTE. The complete CDR3 reads CSAPDRDTEAFF.